These 7 T cell receptor beta chains share one sample of origin, sequenced in a study of T cells in Graves' hyperthyroidism and ophthalmopathy. There were TCR beta CDR3 regions amplified from RNA transcripts. First-round RT-PCR targeting the TCR CDR3 was performed with the HTBI primer set. TCRdb processed the multiplex PCR reads anew with MiXCR; each CDR3 protein has one entry. Of around 690,000 distinct CDR3 sequences in the sample, around 20% were seen once. The sample consisted of blood. The receptors were sampled from a man aged 30 to 45 with Graves' ophthalmopathy.

In its sample, this clonotype was seen many times. The rearrangement joins TRBV27 to TRBJ1-1; TRBD1 might be the D (5 bases). Germline V gene sequence: CDR1 MNHEY, CDR2 SMNVEV (reference sequence). V was trimmed by 7 bases and J by 1 base, leaving 16 bases between them. The length of the CDR3 is 15 residues. The CDR3 loop reads CASTLAYRGNTEAFF. The CDR3 nucleotides read TGTGCCAGCACCCTAGCGTATAGGGGGAACACTGAAGCTTTCTTT.

The chain couples TRBV6-2 or TRBV6-3 to TRBJ1-1; 9 bases are a match to TRBD1. Trimming at V came to 0 bases and at J to 0 bases, leaving 5 bases not matched to a gene. Looked up from germline, CDR1 is MNHEY and CDR2 is SVGEGT. The CDR3 covers 17 residues. Here the CDR3 reads CASSYSRQGGMNTEAFF. The CDR3, as DNA: TGTGCCAGCAGTTACTCGCGACAGGGGGGCATGAACACTGAAGCTTTCTTT.

The table lists this clonotype with a count of one. A single base separates this from a much larger clone, so it may be a read error. V is TRBV5-1 and J is TRBJ1-2; D unresolved. Germline values: CDR1 SGHRS, CDR2 YFSETQ. The CDR3 runs 11 residues. Trimming removed 0 bases at V and 10 bases at J, with 7 bases between. The CDR3 protein is CASSLDDDYTF. The CDR3 DNA is TGCGCCAGCAGCTTGGATGACGACTACACCTTC.

This clonotype has at least ten counts. The rearrangement links TRBV24-1 to TRBJ2-7; D uncertain. This CDR3 has 13 amino acids. V was clipped by 4 bases and J by 5 bases, with 11 bases between them. Germline assignment: CDR1 KGHDR and CDR2 SFDVKD. The CDR3 DNA follows: TGTGCCACCAGTGACTCAACAGTGGACGAGCAGTACTTC. It yields the protein CATSDSTVDEQYF.

This clonotype has just a few counts. This sequence joins TRBV11-1 and TRBJ2-5, with TRBD1 identical over 7 bases. V dropped 5 bases and J dropped 5; count of bases not matched to a gene: 2. The CDR3 contains 12 residues. Germline V gene data show CDR1 as SGHAT and CDR2 as FQDESV (reference sequence). The CDR3 loop reads CASSRGLETQYF. The CDR3 nucleotides read TGTGCCAGCAGCAGGGGGCTGGAGACCCAGTACTTC. The whole variable domain, remainder taken from reference TRBV11-1 and TRBJ2-5, is EAEVAQSPRYKITEKSQAVAFWCDPISGHATLYWYRQILGQGPELLVQFQDESVVDDSQLPKDRFSAERLKGVDSTLKIQPAELGDSAMYLCASSRGLETQYFGPGTRLLVL.

The chain has TRBV4-1 and TRBJ2-3; D gene ambiguous. Trimming removed 2 bases at V and 0 bases at J, with 12 bases between. Germline-derived CDR1 and CDR2 are MGHRA and YSYEKL. CDR3 length: 16 amino acids. CDR3 bases: TGCGCCAGCAGCCAATTGGGCAGTTGGAGCACAGATACGCAGTATTTT. This encodes CASSQLGSWSTDTQYF.

This clonotype was counted ten times or more. V and J are TRBV6-1 and TRBJ1-5; D is perhaps TRBD1 (6 bases). Germline assignment: CDR1 MNHNS and CDR2 SASEGT. There are 16 residues in the CDR3. V was clipped by 5 bases and J by 2 bases, with 16 bases between them. CDR3 sequence reads: CASSYSPGAGNQPQHF. CDR3 DNA sequence: TGTGCCAGCAGTTACTCTCCAGGGGCGGGCAATCAGCCCCAGCATTTT.